The 7 T cell receptor beta chains below come from one sample, sequenced in a study of T cell changes during pregnancy in multiple sclerosis. Only in-frame clones appear in the TCRdb table, and some are missing; sequencing was by immunoSEQ multiplex PCR. Of over 65,000 clones listed, about 95% are singletons. The material sequenced was peripheral blood, taken in the third trimester of pregnancy. The receptors here all came from a female donor with multiple sclerosis, enrolled in a pregnancy study.

V gene TRBV5-6 combines with J gene TRBJ2-4; D possibly corresponds to TRBD1 (5 bases). The V gene lost 0 bases and the J gene lost 0 bases, with 10 bases spanning the gap. This CDR3 is built from 16 residues. Germline V gives CDR1 SGHDT, CDR2 YYEEEE. CDR3 DNA sequence: TGTGCCAGCAGCTTGGGACAGAAGGCAGCCAAAAACATTCAGTACTTC. Its protein is CASSLGQKAAKNIQYF.

The chain links TRBV19 to TRBJ1-1, with D possibly matching TRBD1 (5 bases). The CDR3 sequence is 13 residues long. Trimming shortened V by 7 bases and J by 4 bases, and 13 bases separated the two germline ends. From germline, CDR1 is LNHDA and CDR2 SQIVND (reference sequence). The CDR3 sequence: CASTPGGVTEAFF. The CDR3 nucleotides read TGTGCCAGTACCCCTGGGGGGGTCACTGAAGCTTTCTTT.

The chain joins TRBV7-9 to TRBJ1-1, with 7 bases identical to TRBD1. Per the germline V gene, CDR1 is SEHNR and CDR2 is FQNEAQ (reference sequence). V shed 0 bases, J shed 7 bases, and the junction held 2 bases outside the gene matches. The CDR3 loop spans 13 amino acids. The CDR3 loop reads CASSLAGTDEAFF. In DNA form, the CDR3 reads TGTGCCAGCAGCTTAGCCGGGACAGATGAAGCTTTCTTT.

The chain uses TRBV12-5 and TRBJ2-2, with 10 bases aligning to TRBD1. This CDR3 is built from 16 residues. Germline V gives CDR1 LGHNT, CDR2 FRNRAP. The junction had 4 bases not matched to a gene; V was cut back by 3 bases and J by 3 bases. Here the CDR3 DNA reads TGTGCTAGTGGTTTACGACAGGGGGCTCACACCGGGGAGCTGTTTTTT. Translation gives CASGLRQGAHTGELFF.

This chain connects TRBV4-3 to TRBJ1-2, with 11 positions matching TRBD1. J was trimmed by 4 bases and V by 1 base; bases with no gene match: 2. From germline, CDR1 is LGHNA and CDR2 YSLEER. The CDR3 extends over 15 amino acids. CDR3 protein: CASSQGTGGGYGYTF. CDR3 coding DNA: TGCGCCAGCAGCCAAGGGACAGGGGGCGGCTATGGCTACACCTTC.

The chain has TRBV9 and TRBJ1-1; TRBD1 agrees at 8 bases. V gave up 3 bases and J gave up 7 bases; unmatched junction bases: 2. The CDR3 sequence is 12 residues long. CDR1 SGDLS and CDR2 YYNGEE come from the germline V gene. CDR3 sequence (DNA): TGTGCCAGCAGCGGGACAGGGTATGAAGCTTTCTTT. It translates to CASSGTGYEAFF. The full variable domain, with the rest looked up from reference TRBV9 and TRBJ1-1, is DSGVTQTPKHLITATGQRVTLRCSPRSGDLSVYWYQQSLDQGLQFLIQYYNGEERAKGNILERFSAQQFPDLHSELNLSSLELGDSALYFCASSGTGYEAFFGQGTRLTVV.

J is TRBJ2-7 and V is TRBV5-8, with 7 bases identical to TRBD1. Germline values: CDR1 SGHTS, CDR2 YDEGEE. V lost 0 bases, J lost 4 bases, and 4 bases stayed unmatched. The CDR3 covers 14 residues. The CDR3 loop reads CASSLDRGWYEQYF. For the CDR3, the DNA is TGTGCCAGCAGCTTGGACAGGGGATGGTACGAGCAGTACTTC.